This record concerns one T cell receptor beta chain sequence. The data are from a study of T and B cells in COVID-19 patients. CDR3 size: 13 residues. Trimming removed 9 bases from V and 0 bases from J, with 9 bases in between. Each TRB amplification used about 250-550 ng of genomic DNA from blood. BIOMED2 TRB-A/B primer pools were used in multiplex TRB PCR. Each CDR3 protein is one row after TCRdb ran MiXCR on the multiplex PCR reads. The sample consists of 24,000 or so distinct CDR3 sequences, around a third of them appearing once. The V and J genes are TRBV12-3 or TRBV12-4 and TRBJ1-5, with unresolved D. The sequence was obtained from a human donor who had recovered from COVID-19. The sample consisted of blood. The CDR3 DNA follows: TGTGCCAGTAGGGATCATAGCAATCAGCCCCAGCATTTT. Encoded protein: CASRDHSNQPQHF.